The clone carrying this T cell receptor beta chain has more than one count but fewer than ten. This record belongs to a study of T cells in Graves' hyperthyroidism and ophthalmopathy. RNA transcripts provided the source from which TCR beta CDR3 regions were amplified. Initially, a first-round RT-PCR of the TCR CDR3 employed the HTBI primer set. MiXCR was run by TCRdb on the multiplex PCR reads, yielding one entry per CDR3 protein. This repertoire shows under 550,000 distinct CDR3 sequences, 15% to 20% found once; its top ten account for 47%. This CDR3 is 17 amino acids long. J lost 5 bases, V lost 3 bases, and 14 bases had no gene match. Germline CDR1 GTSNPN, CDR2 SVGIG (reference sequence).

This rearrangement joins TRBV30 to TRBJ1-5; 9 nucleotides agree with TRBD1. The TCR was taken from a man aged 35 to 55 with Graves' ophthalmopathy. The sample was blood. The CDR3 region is CAWRPGTGRGLDQPQHF. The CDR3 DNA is TGTGCCTGGAGGCCGGGGACAGGGAGGGGGCTGGATCAGCCCCAGCATTTT.